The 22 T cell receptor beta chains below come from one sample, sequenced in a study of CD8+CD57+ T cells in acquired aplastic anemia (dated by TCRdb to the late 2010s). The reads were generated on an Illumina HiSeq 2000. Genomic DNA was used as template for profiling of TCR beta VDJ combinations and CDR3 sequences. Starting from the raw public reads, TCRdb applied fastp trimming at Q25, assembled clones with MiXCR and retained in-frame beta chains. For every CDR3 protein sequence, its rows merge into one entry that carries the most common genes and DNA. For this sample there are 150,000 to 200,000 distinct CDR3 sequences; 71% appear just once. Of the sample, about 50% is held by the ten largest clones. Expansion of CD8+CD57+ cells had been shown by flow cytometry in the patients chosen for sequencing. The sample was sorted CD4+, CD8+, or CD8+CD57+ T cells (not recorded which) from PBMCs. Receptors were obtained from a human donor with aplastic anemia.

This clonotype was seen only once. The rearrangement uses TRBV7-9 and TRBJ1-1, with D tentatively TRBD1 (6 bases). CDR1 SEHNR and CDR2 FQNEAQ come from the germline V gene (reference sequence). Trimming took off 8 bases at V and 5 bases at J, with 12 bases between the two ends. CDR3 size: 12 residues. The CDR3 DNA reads TGTGCCAGCGGCGATACAGGGACTGAAGCTTTCTTT. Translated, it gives CASGDTGTEAFF.

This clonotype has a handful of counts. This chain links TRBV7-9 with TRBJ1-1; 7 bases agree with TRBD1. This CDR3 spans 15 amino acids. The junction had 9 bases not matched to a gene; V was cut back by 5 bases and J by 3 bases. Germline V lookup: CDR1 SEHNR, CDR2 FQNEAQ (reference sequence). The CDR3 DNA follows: TGTGCCAGCAGCCACTCGACAGGGATCGACACTGAAGCTTTCTTT. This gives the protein CASSHSTGIDTEAFF.

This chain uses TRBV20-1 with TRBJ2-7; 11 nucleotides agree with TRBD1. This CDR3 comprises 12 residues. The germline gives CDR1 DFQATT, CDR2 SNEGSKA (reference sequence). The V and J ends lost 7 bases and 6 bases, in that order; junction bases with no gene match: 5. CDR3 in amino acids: CSVGQGASEQYF. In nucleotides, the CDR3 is TGCAGTGTTGGACAGGGGGCGTCCGAGCAGTACTTC.

The CDR3 DNA follows: TGCAGTGCTCCCGACAGGGGCGGTGAAAAACTGTTTTTT. This sequence encodes CSAPDRGGEKLFF. The V and J genes are TRBV20-1 and TRBJ1-4; 8 positions agree with TRBD1. Germline V gene data show CDR1 as DFQATT and CDR2 as SNEGSKA (reference sequence). J was trimmed by 7 bases and V by 5 bases; bases with no gene match: 6. The CDR3 runs 13 residues.

The CDR3 nucleotides read TGCGCCAGCAGCCTCGGGACCAACTCCTATAATTCACCCCTCCACTTT. Protein: CASSLGTNSYNSPLHF. This chain uses TRBV4-3 with TRBJ1-6, with D possibly matching TRBD1 (5 bases). Between the trimmed V and J ends, which lost 4 bases and 0 bases, there was a span of 10 bases. The CDR3 length is 16 residues. Germline V gene lookup returns CDR1 LGHNA and CDR2 YSLEER.

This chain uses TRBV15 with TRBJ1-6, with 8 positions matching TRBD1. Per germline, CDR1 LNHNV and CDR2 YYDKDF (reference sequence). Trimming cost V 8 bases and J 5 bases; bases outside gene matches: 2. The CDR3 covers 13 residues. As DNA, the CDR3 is TGTGCCACCCGGACAGGGAATAATTCACCCCTCCACTTT. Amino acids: CATRTGNNSPLHF.

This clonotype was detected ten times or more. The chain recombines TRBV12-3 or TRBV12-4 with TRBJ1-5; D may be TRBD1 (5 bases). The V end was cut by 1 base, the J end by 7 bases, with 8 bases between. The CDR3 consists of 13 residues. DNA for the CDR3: TGTGCCAGCAGTTTAGTCACAGGCCAGCCCCAGCATTTT. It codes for CASSLVTGQPQHF.

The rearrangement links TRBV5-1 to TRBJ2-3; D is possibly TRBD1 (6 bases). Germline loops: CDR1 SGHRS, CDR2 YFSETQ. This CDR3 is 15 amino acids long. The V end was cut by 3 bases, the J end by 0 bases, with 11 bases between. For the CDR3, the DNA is TGCGCCAGCAGCTCCAACAGGGCTAGCACAGATACGCAGTATTTT. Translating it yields CASSSNRASTDTQYF.

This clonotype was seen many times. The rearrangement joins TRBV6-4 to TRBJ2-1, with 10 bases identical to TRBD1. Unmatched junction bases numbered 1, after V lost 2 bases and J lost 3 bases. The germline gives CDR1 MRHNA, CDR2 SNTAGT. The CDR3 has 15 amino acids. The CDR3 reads CASSDGTGDYNEQFF. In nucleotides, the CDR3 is TGTGCCAGCAGTGACGGGACAGGGGACTACAATGAGCAGTTCTTC.

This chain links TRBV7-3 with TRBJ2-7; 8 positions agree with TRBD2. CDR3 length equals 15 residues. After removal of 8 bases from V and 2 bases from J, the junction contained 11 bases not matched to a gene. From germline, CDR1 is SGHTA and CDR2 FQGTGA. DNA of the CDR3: TGTGCCAGCTCCCCGGGACCGGGAGGGACCTACGAGCAGTACTTC. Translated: CASSPGPGGTYEQYF.

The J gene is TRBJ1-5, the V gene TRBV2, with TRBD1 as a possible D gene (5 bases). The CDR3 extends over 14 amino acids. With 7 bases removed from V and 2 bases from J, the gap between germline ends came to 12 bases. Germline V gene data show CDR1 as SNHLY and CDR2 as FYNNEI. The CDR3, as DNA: TGTGCCAGCAATTCCCAGGGTGGCAATCAGCCCCAGCATTTT. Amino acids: CASNSQGGNQPQHF.

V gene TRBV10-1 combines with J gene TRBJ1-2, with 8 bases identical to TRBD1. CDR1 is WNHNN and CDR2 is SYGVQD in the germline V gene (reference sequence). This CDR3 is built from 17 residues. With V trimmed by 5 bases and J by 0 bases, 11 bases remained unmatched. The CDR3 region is CASSTGTGSYTNYGYTF. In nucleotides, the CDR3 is TGCGCCAGCAGTACCGGGACAGGATCCTATACTAACTATGGCTACACCTTC.

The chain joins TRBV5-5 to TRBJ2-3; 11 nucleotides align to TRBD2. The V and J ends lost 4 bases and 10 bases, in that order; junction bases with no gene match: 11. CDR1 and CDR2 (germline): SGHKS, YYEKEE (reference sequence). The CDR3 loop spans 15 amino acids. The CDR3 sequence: CASSQDTSGGNAQYF. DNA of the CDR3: TGTGCCAGCAGCCAAGATACTAGCGGGGGAAATGCGCAGTATTTT.

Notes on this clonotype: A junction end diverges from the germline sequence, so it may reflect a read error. Written as DNA, the CDR3 is TGCAGCGTGGGACAGACTTATAATTCACCCCTCTACTTT. Its protein is CSVGQTYNSPLYF. The chain uses TRBV29-1 and TRBJ1-6, with 7 bases matching TRBD1. The germline CDR1 and CDR2 sequences are SQVTM and ANQGSEA. CDR3 size: 13 residues.

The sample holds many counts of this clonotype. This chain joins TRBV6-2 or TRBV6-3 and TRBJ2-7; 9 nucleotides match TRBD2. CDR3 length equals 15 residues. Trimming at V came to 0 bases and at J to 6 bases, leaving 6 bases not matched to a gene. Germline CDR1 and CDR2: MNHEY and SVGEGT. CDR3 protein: CASSYSGGGASEQYF. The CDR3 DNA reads TGTGCCAGCAGTTACTCAGGCGGGGGGGCCTCCGAGCAGTACTTC.

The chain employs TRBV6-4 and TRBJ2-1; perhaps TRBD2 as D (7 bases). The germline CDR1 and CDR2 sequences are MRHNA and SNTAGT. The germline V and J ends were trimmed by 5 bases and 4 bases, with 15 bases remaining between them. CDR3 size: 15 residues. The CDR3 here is CASSPTGGEYNEQFF. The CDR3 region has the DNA TGTGCCAGCAGTCCGACGGGGGGCGAGTACAATGAGCAGTTCTTC.

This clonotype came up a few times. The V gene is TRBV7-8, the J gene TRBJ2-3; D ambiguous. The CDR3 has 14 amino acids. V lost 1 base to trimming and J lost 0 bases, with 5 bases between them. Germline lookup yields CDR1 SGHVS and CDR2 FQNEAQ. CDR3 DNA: TGTGCCAGCAGCTTAGGGTCAAGCACAGATACGCAGTATTTT. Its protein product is CASSLGSSTDTQYF. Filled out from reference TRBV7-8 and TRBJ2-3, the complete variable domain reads GAGVSQSPRYKVAKRGQDVALRCDPISGHVSLFWYQQALGQGPEFLTYFQNEAQLDKSGLPSDRFFAERPEGSVSTLKIQRTQQEDSAVYLCASSLGSSTDTQYFGPGTRLTVL.

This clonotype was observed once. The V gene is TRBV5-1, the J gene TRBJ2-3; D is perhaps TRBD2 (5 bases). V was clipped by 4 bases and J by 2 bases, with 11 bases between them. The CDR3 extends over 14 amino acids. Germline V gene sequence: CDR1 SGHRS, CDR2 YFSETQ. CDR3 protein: CASSPQRVTDTQYF. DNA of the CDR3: TGCGCCAGCAGCCCGCAGAGGGTCACAGATACGCAGTATTTT.

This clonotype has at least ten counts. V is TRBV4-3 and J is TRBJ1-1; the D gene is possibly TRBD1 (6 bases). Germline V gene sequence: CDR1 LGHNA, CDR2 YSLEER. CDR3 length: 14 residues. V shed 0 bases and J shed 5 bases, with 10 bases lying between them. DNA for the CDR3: TGCGCCAGCAGCCAAGATAGGGGGATGACTGAAGCTTTCTTT. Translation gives CASSQDRGMTEAFF.

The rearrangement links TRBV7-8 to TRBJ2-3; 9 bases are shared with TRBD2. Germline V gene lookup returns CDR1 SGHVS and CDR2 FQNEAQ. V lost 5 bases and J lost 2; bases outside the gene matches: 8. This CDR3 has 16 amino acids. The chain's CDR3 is CASSLRLADTTDTQYF. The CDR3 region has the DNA TGTGCCAGCAGCCTCCGACTAGCGGACACCACAGATACGCAGTATTTT.

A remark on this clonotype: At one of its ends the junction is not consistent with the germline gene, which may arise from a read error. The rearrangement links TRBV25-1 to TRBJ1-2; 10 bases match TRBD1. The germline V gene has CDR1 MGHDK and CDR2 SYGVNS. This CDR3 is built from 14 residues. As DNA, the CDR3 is TGTGCCAGCAGCCGAAGGGACAGGGGTTTTGGCTACACGTTC. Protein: CASSRRDRGFGYTF.

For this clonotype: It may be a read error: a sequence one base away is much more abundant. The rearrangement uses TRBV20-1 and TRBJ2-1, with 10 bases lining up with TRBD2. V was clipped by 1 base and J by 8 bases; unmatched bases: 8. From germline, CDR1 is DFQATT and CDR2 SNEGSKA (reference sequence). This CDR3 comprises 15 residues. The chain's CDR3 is CSARVAGGLIDEQFF. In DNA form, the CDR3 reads TGCAGTGCTAGAGTAGCGGGGGGCCTCATCGATGAGCAGTTCTTC.